The entry below gives a single T cell receptor (beta chain) sequence along with its context. Antigen: not known. Sequenced by immunoSEQ multiplex PCR; TCRdb stores in-frame clones only, minus some. The data show around 120,000 clones, with approximately 90% seen just once and 0.15% to 0.2% held by the top ten. This specimen comes from a study of graft-versus-host responses after intestinal transplantation. The V end was cut by 6 bases, the J end by 6 bases, with 15 bases between. This CDR3 has 14 amino acids. Germline-derived CDR1 and CDR2 are MNHNY and SVGAGI (reference sequence). The chain carries TRBV6-6 and TRBJ1-5; no firm D call. The sequencing used unstimulated CD4+ T cells sorted from spleen or lymph node cells, collected before intestinal transplant. This sequence originates from a human donor who received an intestinal transplant. The CDR3 spells CASSPRREGQPQHF. CDR3 DNA sequence: TGTGCCAGCAGCCCTAGAAGGGAGGGTCAGCCCCAGCATTTT.